This T cell receptor beta chain was profiled in a study of blood T cell repertoires in COVID-19. V was clipped by 4 bases and J by 2 bases, with 11 bases between them. The CDR3 loop spans 14 amino acids. Looked up from germline, CDR1 is MNHEY and CDR2 is SVGAGI. How the authors handled the data: How many nucleated cells were present was estimated from reference gene primer amplification. Sequenced by immunoSEQ multiplex PCR; TCRdb stores in-frame clones only, minus some. The DNA gave D and trimming, while V, J and clone size come from that table. Here the sample spans roughly 260,000 clones, approximately 86% being singletons.

The rearrangement links TRBV6-5 to TRBJ1-2, with D possibly being TRBD1 (5 bases). The sequencing input was peripheral blood. The clonotype comes from a middle-aged man who had recovered from COVID-19. CDR3 amino acids: CASSSDRLNYGYTF. For the CDR3, the DNA is TGTGCCAGCAGTTCTGACAGACTCAACTATGGCTACACCTTC.